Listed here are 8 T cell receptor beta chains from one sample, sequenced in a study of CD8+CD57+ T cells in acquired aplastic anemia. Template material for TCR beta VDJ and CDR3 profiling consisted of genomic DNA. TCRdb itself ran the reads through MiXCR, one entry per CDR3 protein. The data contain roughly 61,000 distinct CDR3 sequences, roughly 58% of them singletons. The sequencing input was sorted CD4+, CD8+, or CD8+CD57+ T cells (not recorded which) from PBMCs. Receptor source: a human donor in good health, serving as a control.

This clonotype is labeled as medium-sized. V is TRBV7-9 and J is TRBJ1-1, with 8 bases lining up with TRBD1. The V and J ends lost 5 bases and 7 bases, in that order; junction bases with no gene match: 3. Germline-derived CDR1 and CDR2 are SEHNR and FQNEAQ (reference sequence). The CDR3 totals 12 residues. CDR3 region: CASSRQGFEAFF. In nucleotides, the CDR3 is TGTGCCAGCAGCCGACAGGGGTTTGAAGCTTTCTTT. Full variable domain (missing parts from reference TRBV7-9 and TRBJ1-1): DTGVSQNPRHKITKRGQNVTFRCDPISEHNRLYWYRQTLGQGPEFLTYFQNEAQLEKSRLLSDRFSAERPKGSFSTLEIQRTEQGDSAMYLCASSRQGFEAFFGQGTRLTVV.

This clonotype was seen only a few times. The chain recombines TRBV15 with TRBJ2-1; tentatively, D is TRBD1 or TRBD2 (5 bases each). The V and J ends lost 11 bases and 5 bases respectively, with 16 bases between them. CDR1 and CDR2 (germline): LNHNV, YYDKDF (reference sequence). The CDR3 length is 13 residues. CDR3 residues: CACRDAPHNEQFF. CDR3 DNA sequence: TGTGCCTGCCGGGACGCGCCTCACAATGAGCAGTTCTTC.

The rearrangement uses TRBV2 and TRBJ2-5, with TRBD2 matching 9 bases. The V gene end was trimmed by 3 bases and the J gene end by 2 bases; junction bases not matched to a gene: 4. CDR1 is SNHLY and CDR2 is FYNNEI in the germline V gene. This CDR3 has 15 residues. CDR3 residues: CASSELAGRQETQYF. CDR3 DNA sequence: TGTGCCAGCAGTGAGCTAGCGGGGAGACAAGAGACCCAGTACTTC. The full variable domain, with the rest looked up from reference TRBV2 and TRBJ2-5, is EPEVTQTPSHQVTQMGQEVILRCVPISNHLYFYWYRQILGQKVEFLVSFYNNEISEKSEIFDDQFSVERPDGSNFTLKIRSTKLEDSAMYFCASSELAGRQETQYFGPGTRLLVL.

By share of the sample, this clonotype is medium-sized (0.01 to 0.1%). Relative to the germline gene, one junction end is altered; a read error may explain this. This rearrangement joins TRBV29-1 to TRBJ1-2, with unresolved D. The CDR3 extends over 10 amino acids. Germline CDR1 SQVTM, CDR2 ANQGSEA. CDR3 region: CSVVQKPPFF. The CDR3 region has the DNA TGCAGCGTTGTCCAGAAACCGCCGTTCTTC.

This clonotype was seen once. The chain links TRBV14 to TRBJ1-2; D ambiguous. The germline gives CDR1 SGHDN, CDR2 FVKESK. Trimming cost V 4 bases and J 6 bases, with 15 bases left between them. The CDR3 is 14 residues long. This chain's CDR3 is CASSPGVGPHGYTF. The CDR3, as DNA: TGTGCCAGCAGCCCTGGGGTGGGCCCACATGGCTACACCTTC.

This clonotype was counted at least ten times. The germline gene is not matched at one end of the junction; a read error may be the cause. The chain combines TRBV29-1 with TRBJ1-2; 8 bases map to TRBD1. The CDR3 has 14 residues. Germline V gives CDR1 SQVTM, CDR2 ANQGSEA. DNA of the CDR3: TGCAGCGTTGATCAGGGGCAGGGGGCGCGGGGCTACGCCTTC. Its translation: CSVDQGQGARGYAF.

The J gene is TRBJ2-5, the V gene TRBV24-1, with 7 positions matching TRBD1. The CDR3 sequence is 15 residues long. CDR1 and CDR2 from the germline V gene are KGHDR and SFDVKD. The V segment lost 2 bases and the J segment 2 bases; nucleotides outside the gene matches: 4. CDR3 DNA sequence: TGTGCCACCAGTGATTGGGACAGCACGCAAGAGACCCAGTACTTC. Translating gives CATSDWDSTQETQYF.

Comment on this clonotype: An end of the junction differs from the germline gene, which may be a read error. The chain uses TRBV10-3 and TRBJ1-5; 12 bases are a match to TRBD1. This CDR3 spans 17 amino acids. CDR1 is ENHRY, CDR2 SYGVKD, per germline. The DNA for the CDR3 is TGTGCCAGCAGTTACTCGGGGACAGGGGGCGGGAATCAGCCCCAGCATTTT. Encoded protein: CASSYSGTGGGNQPQHF.